This T cell receptor (beta chain) was documented in a study of shared clonotypes between healthy human individuals. Sequencing used immunoSEQ multiplex PCR; TCRdb keeps in-frame clones, though not all of them. The table has some 580,000 clones, more than 95% seen once. Details on this clone: Its antigen is still unknown.

General study points: Owing to a small donor count, the genetic and exposure-history diversity represented was limited.

The CDR3 is 14 residues long. Trimming shortened V by 0 bases and J by 4 bases, and 9 bases separated the two germline ends. CDR1 is MNHNS, CDR2 SASEGT, per germline. Sequencing input: naive CD4+ T cells sorted from blood. Stated subset: CD45RA+ positively selected. V usage is TRBV6-1 and J usage is TRBJ1-2; D remains unclear. The source is a woman younger than 45 in good health. CDR3: CASSEAKETYGYTF. The CDR3 DNA sequence: TGTGCCAGCAGTGAAGCGAAGGAGACCTATGGCTACACCTTC.